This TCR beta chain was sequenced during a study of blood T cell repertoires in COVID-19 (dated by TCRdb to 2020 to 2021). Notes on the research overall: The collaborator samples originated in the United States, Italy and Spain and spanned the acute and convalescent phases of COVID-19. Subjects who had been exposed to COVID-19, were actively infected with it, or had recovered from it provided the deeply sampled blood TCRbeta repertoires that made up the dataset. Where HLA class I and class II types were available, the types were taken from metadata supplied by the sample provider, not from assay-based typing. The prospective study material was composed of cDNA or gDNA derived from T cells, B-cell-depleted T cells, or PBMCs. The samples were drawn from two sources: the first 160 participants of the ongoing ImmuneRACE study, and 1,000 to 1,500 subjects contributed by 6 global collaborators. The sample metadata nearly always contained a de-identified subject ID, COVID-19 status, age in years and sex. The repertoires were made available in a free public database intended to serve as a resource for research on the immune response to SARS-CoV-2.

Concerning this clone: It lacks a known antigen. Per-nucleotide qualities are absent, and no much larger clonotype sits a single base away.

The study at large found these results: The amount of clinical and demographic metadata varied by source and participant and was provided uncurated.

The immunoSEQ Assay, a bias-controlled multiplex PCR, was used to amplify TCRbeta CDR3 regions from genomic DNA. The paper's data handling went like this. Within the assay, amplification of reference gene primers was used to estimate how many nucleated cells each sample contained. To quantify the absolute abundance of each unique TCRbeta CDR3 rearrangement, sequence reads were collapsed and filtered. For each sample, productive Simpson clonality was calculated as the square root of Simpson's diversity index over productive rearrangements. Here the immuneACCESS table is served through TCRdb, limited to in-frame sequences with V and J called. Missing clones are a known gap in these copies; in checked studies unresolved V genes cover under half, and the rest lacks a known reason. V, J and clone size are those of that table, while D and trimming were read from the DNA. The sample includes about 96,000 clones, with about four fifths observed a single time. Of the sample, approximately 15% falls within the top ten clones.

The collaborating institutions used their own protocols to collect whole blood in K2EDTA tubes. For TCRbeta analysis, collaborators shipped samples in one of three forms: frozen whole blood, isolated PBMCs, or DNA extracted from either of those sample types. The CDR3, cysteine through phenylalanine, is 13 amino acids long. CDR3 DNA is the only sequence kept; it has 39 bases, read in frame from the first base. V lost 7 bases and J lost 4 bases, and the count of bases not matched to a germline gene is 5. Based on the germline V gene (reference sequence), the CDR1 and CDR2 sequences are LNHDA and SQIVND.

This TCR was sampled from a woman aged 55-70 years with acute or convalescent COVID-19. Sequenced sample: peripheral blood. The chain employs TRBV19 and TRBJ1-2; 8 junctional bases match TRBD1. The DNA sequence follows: TGTGCCAGTAAACAGGGGGAGATCTATGGCTACACCTTC. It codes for CASKQGEIYGYTF.